This is a list of T cell receptor beta chains from one sample in a study of blood T cells in healthy people across ages. MiXCR was run by TCRdb on the 5' RACE reads, yielding one entry per CDR3 protein. The sample includes about 1 million distinct CDR3 sequences, roughly 45% of them seen just once. The sequenced material came from blood. The receptors here all came from a woman between 55 and 75 years old in good health. Both conserved end residues are part of each CDR3. D genes are given only for firm matches. Part of the rows lack a size; the others show once, few, many or a class for expanded clones.

many,-,TRBV20-1,TRBJ2-1,CSARGGATGRGEQFF,TGCAGTGCTAGGGGGGGTGCGACGGGAAGGGGTGAGCAGTTCTTC
-,TRBD1,TRBV2,TRBJ1-5,CASSARDSSNQPQHF,TGTGCCAGCAGTGCTAGGGACAGTAGCAATCAGCCCCAGCATTTT
few,-,TRBV29-1,TRBJ2-7,CSVAGSHHYEQYF,TGCAGCGTTGCCGGCAGCCACCACTACGAGCAGTACTTC
-,TRBD1,TRBV5-5,TRBJ2-7,CASSPSGQVYYEQYF,TGTGCCAGCAGCCCCTCGGGACAGGTGTACTACGAGCAGTACTTC
-,TRBD1,TRBV5-1,TRBJ2-5,CASSWTGQSQETQYF,TGCGCCAGCAGCTGGACGGGACAGAGTCAAGAGACCCAGTACTTC
few,-,TRBV9,TRBJ1-1,CASSAVGATLATEAFF,TGTGCCAGCAGCGCCGTGGGGGCGACCCTAGCCACTGAAGCTTTCTTT
few,-,TRBV3-1,TRBJ2-7,CASSQDYKGSIFPYNEQYF,TGTGCCAGCAGCCAAGATTATAAGGGCTCTATTTTCCCCTACAATGAGCAGTACTTC
-,-,TRBV29-1,TRBJ2-1,CSVSPRRREYEQFF,TGCAGCGTTTCACCCCGTCGGCGGGAATATGAGCAGTTCTTC
few,-,TRBV10-3,TRBJ2-1,CAISQTGNEQFF,TGTGCCATCAGCCAAACAGGCAATGAGCAGTTCTTC
-,TRBD1,TRBV3-1,TRBJ1-4,CASSLGQVQEKLFF,TGTGCCAGCAGCCTGGGACAGGTTCAGGAAAAACTGTTTTTT
-,TRBD1,TRBV27,TRBJ1-2,CASGRGLLNYGYTF,TGTGCCAGCGGCAGGGGGCTATTGAACTATGGCTACACCTTC